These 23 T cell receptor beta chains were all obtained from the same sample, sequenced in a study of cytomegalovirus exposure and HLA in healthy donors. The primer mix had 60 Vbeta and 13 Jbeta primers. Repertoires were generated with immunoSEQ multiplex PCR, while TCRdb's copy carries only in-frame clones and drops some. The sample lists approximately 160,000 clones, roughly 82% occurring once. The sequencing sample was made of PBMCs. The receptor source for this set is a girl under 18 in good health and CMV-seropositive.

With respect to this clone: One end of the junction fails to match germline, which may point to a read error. The chain's CDR3 is CASSTRTGINGQFF. The CDR3 DNA sequence: TGTGCCAGCAGTACGCGGACAGGGATAAATGGGCAGTTCTTC. V usage is TRBV28 and J usage is TRBJ2-1; 8 bases match TRBD1. Germline loops: CDR1 MDHEN, CDR2 SYDVKM. The CDR3 covers 14 residues.

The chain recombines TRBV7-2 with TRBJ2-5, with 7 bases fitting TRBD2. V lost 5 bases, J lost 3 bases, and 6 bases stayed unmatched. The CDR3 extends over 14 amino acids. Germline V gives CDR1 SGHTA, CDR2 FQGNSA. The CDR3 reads CASSDLRGEETQYF. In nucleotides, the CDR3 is TGTGCCAGCAGCGATCTACGGGGGGAAGAGACCCAGTACTTC.

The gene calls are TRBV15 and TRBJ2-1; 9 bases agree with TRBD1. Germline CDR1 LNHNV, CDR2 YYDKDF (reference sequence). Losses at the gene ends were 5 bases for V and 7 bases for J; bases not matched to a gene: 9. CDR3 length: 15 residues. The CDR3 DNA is TGTGCCACCAGCCGCCGGGACAGGGAGGTAAATGAGCAGTTCTTC. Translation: CATSRRDREVNEQFF.

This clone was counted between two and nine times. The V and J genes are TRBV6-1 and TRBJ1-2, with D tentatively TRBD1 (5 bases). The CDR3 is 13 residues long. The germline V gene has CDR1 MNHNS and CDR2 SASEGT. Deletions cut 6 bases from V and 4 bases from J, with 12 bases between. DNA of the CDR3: TGTGCCAGCAGCGAAACAGACAGCTATGGCTACACCTTC. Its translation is CASSETDSYGYTF.

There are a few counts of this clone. CDR3 region: CASSEYRNYGYTF. Here the CDR3 DNA reads TGCGCCAGCAGTGAATACAGAAACTATGGCTACACCTTC. The J gene is TRBJ1-2, the V gene TRBV10-1; D remains ambiguous. Trimming removed 3 bases from V and 2 bases from J, with 7 bases in between. Germline-derived CDR1 and CDR2 are WNHNN and SYGVQD (reference sequence). The CDR3 loop spans 13 amino acids.

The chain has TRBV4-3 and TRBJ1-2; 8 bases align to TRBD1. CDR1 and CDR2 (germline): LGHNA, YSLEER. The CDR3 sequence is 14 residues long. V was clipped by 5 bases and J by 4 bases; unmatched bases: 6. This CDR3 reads CASSTDREAYGYTF. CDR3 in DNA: TGCGCCAGCAGCACGGACAGGGAGGCCTATGGCTACACCTTC.

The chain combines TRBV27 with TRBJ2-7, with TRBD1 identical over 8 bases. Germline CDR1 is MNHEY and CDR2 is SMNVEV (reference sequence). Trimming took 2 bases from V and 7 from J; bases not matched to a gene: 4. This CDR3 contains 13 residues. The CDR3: CASSLQGAREQYF. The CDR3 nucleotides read TGTGCCAGCAGTTTACAGGGGGCGCGAGAGCAGTACTTC.

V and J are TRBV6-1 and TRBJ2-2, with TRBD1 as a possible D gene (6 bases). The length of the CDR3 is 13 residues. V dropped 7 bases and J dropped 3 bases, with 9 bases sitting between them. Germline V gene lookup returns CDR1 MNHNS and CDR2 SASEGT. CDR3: CASTGQHTGELFF. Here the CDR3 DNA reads TGTGCCAGCACCGGACAGCACACCGGGGAGCTGTTTTTT.

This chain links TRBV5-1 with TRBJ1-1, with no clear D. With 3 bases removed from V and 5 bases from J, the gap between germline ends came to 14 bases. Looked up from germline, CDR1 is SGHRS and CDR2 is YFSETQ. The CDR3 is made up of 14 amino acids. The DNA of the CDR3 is TGCGCCAGCAGCTACACTCTGGGCGGGACTGAAGCTTTCTTT. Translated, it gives CASSYTLGGTEAFF.

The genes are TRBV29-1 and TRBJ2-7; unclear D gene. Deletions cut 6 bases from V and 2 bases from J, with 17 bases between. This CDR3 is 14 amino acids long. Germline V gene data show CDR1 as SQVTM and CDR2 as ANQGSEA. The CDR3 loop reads CSVYPEVEPYEQYF. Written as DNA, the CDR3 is TGCAGCGTCTACCCTGAGGTGGAACCCTACGAGCAGTACTTC.

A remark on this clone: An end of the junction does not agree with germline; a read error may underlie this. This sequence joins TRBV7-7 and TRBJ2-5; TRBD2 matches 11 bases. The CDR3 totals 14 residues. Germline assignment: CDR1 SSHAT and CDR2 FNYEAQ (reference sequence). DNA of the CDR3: TGTGCTAGCAGCTTAATTGGGACTAGCGGGACCCAGTACTTC. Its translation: CASSLIGTSGTQYF.

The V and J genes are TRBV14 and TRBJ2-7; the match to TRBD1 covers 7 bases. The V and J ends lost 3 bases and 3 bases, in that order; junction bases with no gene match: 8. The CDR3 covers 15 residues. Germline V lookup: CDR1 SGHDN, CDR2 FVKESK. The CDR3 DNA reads TGTGCCAGCAGCCATGCATACCGGGACAGCTACGAGCAGTACTTC. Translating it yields CASSHAYRDSYEQYF.

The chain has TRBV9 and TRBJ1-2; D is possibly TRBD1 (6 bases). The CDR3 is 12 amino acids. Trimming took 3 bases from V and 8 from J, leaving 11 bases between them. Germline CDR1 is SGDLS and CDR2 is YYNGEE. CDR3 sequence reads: CASSAMDSGYTF. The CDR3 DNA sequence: TGTGCCAGCAGCGCCATGGACAGCGGCTACACCTTC.

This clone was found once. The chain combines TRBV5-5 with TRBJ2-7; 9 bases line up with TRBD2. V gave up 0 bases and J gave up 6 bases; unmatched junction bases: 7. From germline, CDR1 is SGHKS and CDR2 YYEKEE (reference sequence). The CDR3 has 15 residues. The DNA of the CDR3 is TGTGCCAGCAGCTTGGGGCTAGCGGGATGGGGCGAGCAGTACTTC. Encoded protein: CASSLGLAGWGEQYF.

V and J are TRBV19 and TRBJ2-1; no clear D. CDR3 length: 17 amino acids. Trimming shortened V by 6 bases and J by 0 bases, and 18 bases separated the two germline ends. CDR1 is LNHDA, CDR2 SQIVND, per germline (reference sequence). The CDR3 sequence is CASSASFGMASYNEQFF. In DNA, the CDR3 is TGTGCCAGTAGCGCCTCCTTTGGCATGGCCTCCTACAATGAGCAGTTCTTC.

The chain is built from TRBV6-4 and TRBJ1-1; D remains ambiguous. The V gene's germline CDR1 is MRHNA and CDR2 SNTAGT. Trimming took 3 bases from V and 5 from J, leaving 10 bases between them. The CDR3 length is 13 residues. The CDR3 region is CASSDSEGTEAFF. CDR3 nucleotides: TGTGCCAGCAGTGATTCCGAGGGTACTGAAGCTTTCTTT.

The CDR3 here is CSALREREQYF. CDR3 sequence (DNA): TGCAGTGCCCTCCGGGAGCGCGAGCAGTACTTC. This sequence joins TRBV20-1 and TRBJ2-7; D possibly corresponds to TRBD2 (6 bases). CDR1 is DFQATT and CDR2 is SNEGSKA in the germline V gene (reference sequence). Trimming stripped 6 bases from V and 6 bases from J, with 12 bases between. The CDR3 covers 11 residues.

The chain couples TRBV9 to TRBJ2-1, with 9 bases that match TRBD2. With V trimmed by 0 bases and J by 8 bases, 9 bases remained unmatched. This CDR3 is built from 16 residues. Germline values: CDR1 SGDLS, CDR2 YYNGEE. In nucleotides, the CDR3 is TGTGCCAGCAGCGTAGCCCCGCGGGGGGGCGGTGATGAGCAGTTCTTC. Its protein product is CASSVAPRGGGDEQFF.

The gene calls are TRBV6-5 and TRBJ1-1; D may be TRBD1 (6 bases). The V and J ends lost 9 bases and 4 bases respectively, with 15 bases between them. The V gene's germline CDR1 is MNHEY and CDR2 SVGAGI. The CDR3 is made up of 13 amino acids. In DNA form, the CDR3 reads TGTGCCAGTTCCCAGGGGCACACCACTGAAGCTTTCTTT. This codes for CASSQGHTTEAFF.

The CDR3 here is CASSLAPTDYEQYF. The CDR3 DNA sequence: TGTGCCAGCAGCTTAGCGCCTACAGACTACGAGCAGTACTTC. The rearrangement joins TRBV7-8 to TRBJ2-7; unclear D gene. V was pared by 0 bases and J by 3 bases, with 9 bases between. The CDR3 totals 14 residues. The germline CDR1 and CDR2 sequences are SGHVS and FQNEAQ.

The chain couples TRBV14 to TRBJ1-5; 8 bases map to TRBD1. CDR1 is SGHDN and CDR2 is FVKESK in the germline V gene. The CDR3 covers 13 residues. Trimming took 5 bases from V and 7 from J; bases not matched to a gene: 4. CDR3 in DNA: TGTGCCAGCAGCGCACAGGGGGACCAGCCCCAGCATTTT. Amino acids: CASSAQGDQPQHF.

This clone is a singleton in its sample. The CDR3, as DNA: TGTGCCAGCAGCTTAGTTAGCGGGAAGACCCAGTACTTC. Its translation: CASSLVSGKTQYF. The chain couples TRBV13 to TRBJ2-5; 8 bases map to TRBD2. Unmatched junction bases numbered 1, after V lost 1 base and J lost 6 bases. The CDR3 spans 13 residues. Germline assignment: CDR1 PRHDT and CDR2 FYEKMQ (reference sequence).

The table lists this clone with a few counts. Here the CDR3 DNA reads TGTGCCAGCAGCCAAGCTAGCGGGAGGACAGATACGCAGTATTTT. Its translation is CASSQASGRTDTQYF. This chain uses TRBV4-2 with TRBJ2-3; 11 bases match TRBD2. With V trimmed by 1 base and J by 3 bases, 0 bases remained unmatched. The CDR3 sequence is 15 residues long. Germline values: CDR1 LGHNA, CDR2 YNFKEQ.